The 23 T cell receptor beta chains reported below all come from one sample, sequenced in a study of blood T cell repertoires in COVID-19. Here immunoSEQ multiplex PCR was the method, and the copy in TCRdb shows in-frame clones only, minus some. This table holds about 440,000 clones, about 87% found once. Material for sequencing was peripheral blood. Receptor source: a woman between 50 and 59 years old with COVID-19, enrolled during active disease.

This clone showed up just a few times. The genes are TRBV7-9 and TRBJ1-2; the D gene is possibly TRBD1 (5 bases). Germline assignment: CDR1 SEHNR and CDR2 FQNEAQ (reference sequence). V dropped 4 bases and J dropped 6 bases, with 12 bases sitting between them. The CDR3 extends over 13 amino acids. The CDR3 DNA follows: TGTGCCAGCAGCTGGCAGGGAATTAATGGCTACACCTTC. It specifies CASSWQGINGYTF. Variable domain in full (rest from reference TRBV7-9 and TRBJ1-2): DTGVSQNPRHKITKRGQNVTFRCDPISEHNRLYWYRQTLGQGPEFLTYFQNEAQLEKSRLLSDRFSAERPKGSFSTLEIQRTEQGDSAMYLCASSWQGINGYTFGSGTRLTVV.

Regarding this clone: Other DNA variants within this sample encode the same CDR3. The rearrangement joins TRBV5-1 to TRBJ2-3; D call uncertain. Germline values: CDR1 SGHRS, CDR2 YFSETQ. The CDR3 extends over 14 amino acids. Trimming took 2 bases from V and 0 from J, leaving 7 bases between them. CDR3 protein: CASSLTESTDTQYF. CDR3 DNA: TGCGCCAGCAGCTTAACCGAGAGCACAGATACGCAGTATTTT. The full variable domain, completed using reference TRBV5-1 and TRBJ2-3, is KAGVTQTPRYLIKTRGQQVTLSCSPISGHRSVSWYQQTPGQGLQFLFEYFSETQRNKGNFPGRFSGRQFSNSRSEMNVSTLELGDSALYLCASSLTESTDTQYFGPGTRLTVL.

This clone was recorded once. The chain recombines TRBV4-1 with TRBJ2-2; no clear D gene. This CDR3 contains 16 residues. The V end was cut by 4 bases, the J end by 4 bases, with 16 bases between. Germline loops: CDR1 MGHRA, CDR2 YSYEKL. This chain's CDR3 is CASSPPLRQVTGELFF. The CDR3 coding sequence is TGCGCCAGCAGCCCCCCATTAAGGCAGGTCACCGGGGAGCTGTTTTTT.

The V and J genes are TRBV19 and TRBJ2-3; 7 nucleotides line up with TRBD1. This CDR3 has 14 residues. Germline CDR1 is LNHDA and CDR2 is SQIVND (reference sequence). V lost 5 bases, J lost 6 bases, and 8 bases stayed unmatched. CDR3 nucleotides: TGTGCCAGTAGTCTCGGGACAGCAATGGATACGCAGTATTTT. Protein product: CASSLGTAMDTQYF.

The rearrangement links TRBV12-3 or TRBV12-4 to TRBJ1-4; D is unclear. V lost 6 bases and J lost 3, with 2 bases in between. CDR3 length: 11 residues. CDR3 sequence: CASSSNEKLFF. CDR3 nucleotides: TGTGCCAGCAGCTCTAATGAAAAACTGTTTTTT.

The genes are TRBV7-9 and TRBJ1-1; D gene ambiguous. The CDR3 has 15 amino acids. Trimming took 5 bases from V and 0 from J, leaving 13 bases between them. CDR1 is SEHNR and CDR2 is FQNEAQ in the germline V gene (reference sequence). This CDR3 reads CASSPPVKMNTEAFF. CDR3 nucleotides: TGTGCCAGCAGCCCCCCGGTGAAGATGAACACTGAAGCTTTCTTT.

V gene TRBV20-1 combines with J gene TRBJ2-7; D gene unclear. Trimming removed 3 bases from V and 0 bases from J, with 15 bases in between. The CDR3 is 15 residues long. CDR1 is DFQATT, CDR2 SNEGSKA, per germline (reference sequence). The CDR3 protein is CSASLGSTSSYEQYF. The CDR3 DNA is TGCAGTGCTAGTTTGGGTAGCACGAGCTCCTACGAGCAGTACTTC.

V gene TRBV4-2 combines with J gene TRBJ2-7, with D possibly being TRBD2 (6 bases). V was pared by 2 bases and J by 2 bases, with 16 bases between. The germline V gene has CDR1 LGHNA and CDR2 YNFKEQ. The CDR3 sequence is 16 residues long. DNA for the CDR3: TGTGCCAGCAGCCAAAGGGGAGGCCCGACCGCCTACGAGCAGTACTTC. Translation gives CASSQRGGPTAYEQYF.

The V and J genes are TRBV6-5 and TRBJ1-5, with TRBD1 as a possible D gene (6 bases). The CDR3 contains 15 residues. V was cut by 10 bases and J by 11 bases, with 27 bases left in between. Germline loops: CDR1 MNHEY, CDR2 SVGAGI. CDR3 DNA sequence: TGTGCCACCATCCCGGGACATCCAAACCTGTCCACCCAGCATTTT. Protein sequence: CATIPGHPNLSTQHF.

The rearrangement links TRBV3-1 (or the pseudogene TRBV3-2) to TRBJ2-1; 7 bases are a match to TRBD1. Per the germline V gene, CDR1 is LGHDT and CDR2 is YNNKEL (reference sequence). J lost 9 bases, V lost 3 bases, and 5 bases had no gene match. The CDR3 runs 13 residues. CDR3 DNA sequence: TGTGCCAGCAGCCACAAGGGGGCAGGTGAGCAGTTCTTC. Amino acids: CASSHKGAGEQFF.

This clone was found a few times. This chain joins TRBV27 and TRBJ2-3; perhaps TRBD2 as D (5 bases). V was cut by 2 bases and J by 3 bases, with 6 bases left in between. Looked up from germline, CDR1 is MNHEY and CDR2 is SMNVEV (reference sequence). This CDR3 is built from 13 residues. The CDR3 DNA sequence: TGTGCCAGCAGTTTACCGGGGACAGATACGCAGTATTTT. This codes for CASSLPGTDTQYF.

The J gene is TRBJ1-4, the V gene TRBV11-2; D is undetermined. Trimming cost V 5 bases and J 1 base, with 14 bases left between them. Germline CDR1 and CDR2: SGHAT and FQNNGV. The CDR3 sequence is 16 residues long. The CDR3 nucleotides read TGTGCCAGCAGCCCCGCGTTTAAGAAAACTAATGAAAAACTGTTTTTT. Its translation is CASSPAFKKTNEKLFF.

The chain uses TRBV7-7 and TRBJ1-4; 10 bases agree with TRBD1. This CDR3 spans 13 amino acids. Germline V gene lookup returns CDR1 SSHAT and CDR2 FNYEAQ (reference sequence). The junction had 1 base not matched to a gene; V was cut back by 5 bases and J by 7 bases. CDR3 DNA: TGTGCCAGCAGCCGGGACAGGGGTGAAAAACTGTTTTTT. Translating it yields CASSRDRGEKLFF.

This chain joins TRBV10-1 and TRBJ2-7; 7 bases agree with TRBD1. This CDR3 has 15 residues. The V gene end was trimmed by 6 bases and the J gene end by 2 bases; junction bases not matched to a gene: 10. Germline V lookup: CDR1 WNHNN, CDR2 SYGVQD (reference sequence). The CDR3 nucleotides read TGCGCCAGCAGCCCGAGAAGGACAGGACCCTACGAGCAGTACTTC. The encoded protein is CASSPRRTGPYEQYF.

The CDR3 reads CASSLERGSSYNEQFF. Here the CDR3 DNA reads TGCGCCAGCAGTCTTGAAAGGGGTTCCTCCTACAATGAGCAGTTCTTC. The V call is TRBV5-1, the J call TRBJ2-1, with a possible D match to TRBD1 (5 bases). CDR3 length: 16 amino acids. Germline assignment: CDR1 SGHRS and CDR2 YFSETQ. V lost 5 bases, J lost 0 bases, and 15 bases lay in between.

The genes are TRBV15 and TRBJ2-1; no clear D. CDR1 and CDR2 from the germline V gene are LNHNV and YYDKDF (reference sequence). The CDR3 length is 15 residues. V lost 0 bases, J lost 8 bases, and 14 bases lay in between. CDR3 DNA sequence: TGTGCCACCAGCAGAGATATGGCGAGGTCCCATGAGCAGTTCTTC. It is translated as CATSRDMARSHEQFF.

This chain joins TRBV5-1 and TRBJ2-7, with 10 bases identical to TRBD1. CDR1 and CDR2 (germline): SGHRS, YFSETQ. The CDR3 totals 15 residues. J was trimmed by 3 bases and V by 5 bases; bases with no gene match: 8. Written as DNA, the CDR3 is TGCGCCAGCAGAAACACGACAGGGGGCTTCTACGAGCAGTACTTC. Protein product: CASRNTTGGFYEQYF.

This chain uses TRBV4-1 with TRBJ2-5; D perhaps matches TRBD2 (5 bases). V was cut by 0 bases and J by 2 bases, with 10 bases left in between. This CDR3 is 15 amino acids long. The germline V gene encodes CDR1 MGHRA and CDR2 YSYEKL. CDR3 DNA: TGCGCCAGCAGCCAAGATTCTAGCCTACAAGAGACCCAGTACTTC. Protein product: CASSQDSSLQETQYF.

This sequence joins TRBV5-5 and TRBJ1-4; TRBD1 might be the D (5 bases). CDR1 SGHKS and CDR2 YYEKEE come from the germline V gene (reference sequence). The CDR3 runs 14 residues. V lost 4 bases to trimming and J lost 5 bases, with 12 bases between them. For the CDR3, the DNA is TGTGCCAGCAGCGCCAGGGCGGAAAATGAAAAACTGTTTTTT. This gives the protein CASSARAENEKLFF.

V gene TRBV30 combines with J gene TRBJ1-2; TRBD1 is a possible D gene (5 bases). The CDR3 consists of 13 residues. Germline-derived CDR1 and CDR2 are GTSNPN and SVGIG (reference sequence). Trimming cost V 2 bases and J 7 bases, with 14 bases left between them. CDR3 DNA sequence: TGTGCCTGGAGTTCGGGCCCGGGGGGTGGCTACACCTTC. Residues: CAWSSGPGGGYTF.

The chain recombines TRBV10-3 with TRBJ1-2; tentative D call: TRBD1 (5 bases). Germline V gives CDR1 ENHRY, CDR2 SYGVKD. Between the trimmed V and J ends, which lost 2 bases and 5 bases, there was a span of 9 bases. CDR3 length: 13 residues. The CDR3 DNA sequence: TGTGCCATCAGTGAGAATCAGGGTTATGGCTACACCTTC. Protein sequence: CAISENQGYGYTF.

Notes on this clone: The same CDR3 also results from other DNA sequences found in this sample. The rearrangement joins TRBV18 to TRBJ1-1; 7 nucleotides align to TRBD1. CDR1 is KGHSH, CDR2 LQKENI, per germline. V dropped 6 bases and J dropped 5; count of bases not matched to a gene: 12. The CDR3 loop spans 15 amino acids. CDR3 nucleotides: TGTGCCAGCTCCCCTAGGACAGGCGCGGGAACTGAAGCTTTCTTT. Its protein is CASSPRTGAGTEAFF.

The chain carries TRBV28 and TRBJ1-5; 12 nucleotides match TRBD1. The CDR3 totals 16 residues. CDR1 MDHEN and CDR2 SYDVKM come from the germline V gene. After removal of 6 bases from V and 6 bases from J, the junction contained 9 bases not matched to a gene. This CDR3 is CASSSGTGGRSQPQHF. The CDR3 DNA reads TGTGCCAGCAGCTCTGGGACAGGGGGCCGTAGTCAGCCCCAGCATTTT.